The present T cell receptor (beta chain) was sequenced within a study of Ad26.COV2.S vaccination and SARS-CoV-2 variants. Study as a whole: Participants got Ad26.COV2.S intramuscularly, once or twice 56 days apart.

TCRdb keeps only in-frame clones here, not all; method: immunoSEQ multiplex PCR. Seen here are about 680,000 clones, more than 80% observed once, and the top ten hold about 1.5%. This clone was detected only once. Specified treatment: approximately 18 received Ad26.COV2.S at low or high dose, single or two shots; 5 received placebo; per-sample allocation not given. Sampling happened 63 days after the first vaccine or placebo injection. This CDR3 comprises 21 residues. The ends lost 0 bases at V and 3 bases at J; junction bases unmatched: 12. The V gene's germline CDR1 is LNHNV and CDR2 YYDKDF (reference sequence).

The receptor was derived from a person between 18 and 59 years old who received the Ad26.COV2.S COVID-19 vaccine or a placebo. The chain combines TRBV15 with TRBJ2-3; TRBD2 matches 16 bases. Sequenced material: peripheral blood, taken in a trial of Ad26.COV2.S vaccine versus placebo. The CDR3 sequence is CATSRDTPGLAGGRRTDTQYF. The CDR3 DNA follows: TGTGCCACCAGCAGAGATACTCCGGGACTAGCGGGGGGGCGACGAACAGATACGCAGTATTTT. Filled out from reference TRBV15 and TRBJ2-3, the complete variable domain reads DAMVIQNPRYQVTQFGKPVTLSCSQTLNHNVMYWYQQKSSQAPKLLFHYYDKDFNNEADTPDNFQSRRPNTSFCFLDIRSPGLGDTAMYLCATSRDTPGLAGGRRTDTQYFGPGTRLTVL.